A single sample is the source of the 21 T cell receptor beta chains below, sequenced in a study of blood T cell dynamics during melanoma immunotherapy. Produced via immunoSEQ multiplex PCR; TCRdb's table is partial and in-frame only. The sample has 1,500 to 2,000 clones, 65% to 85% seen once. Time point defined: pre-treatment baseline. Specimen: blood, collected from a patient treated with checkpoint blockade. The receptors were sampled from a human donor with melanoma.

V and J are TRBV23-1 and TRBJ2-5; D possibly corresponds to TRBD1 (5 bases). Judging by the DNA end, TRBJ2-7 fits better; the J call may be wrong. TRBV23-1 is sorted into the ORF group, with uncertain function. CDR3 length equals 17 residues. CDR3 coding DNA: TGCGCCAGCAGTCAATCTCAGGGCCAGAATTGGACCTACGAGCAGTACTTC. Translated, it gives CASSQSQGQNWTYEQYF.

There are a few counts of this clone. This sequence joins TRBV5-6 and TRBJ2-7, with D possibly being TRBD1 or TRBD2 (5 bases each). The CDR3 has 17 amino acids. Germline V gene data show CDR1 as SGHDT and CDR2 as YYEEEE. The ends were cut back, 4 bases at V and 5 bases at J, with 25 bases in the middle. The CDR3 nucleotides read TGTGCCAGCAGCCAATGGGTCCCCAGGGACGGGTTCGACGAGCAGTACTTC. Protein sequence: CASSQWVPRDGFDEQYF.

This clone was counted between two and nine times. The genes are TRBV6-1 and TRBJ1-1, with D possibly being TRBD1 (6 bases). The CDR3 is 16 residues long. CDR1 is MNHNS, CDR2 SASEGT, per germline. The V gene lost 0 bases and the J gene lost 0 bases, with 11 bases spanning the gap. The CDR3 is CASSEAEGGMNTEAFF. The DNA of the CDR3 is TGTGCCAGCAGTGAAGCCGAGGGGGGGATGAACACTGAAGCTTTCTTT.

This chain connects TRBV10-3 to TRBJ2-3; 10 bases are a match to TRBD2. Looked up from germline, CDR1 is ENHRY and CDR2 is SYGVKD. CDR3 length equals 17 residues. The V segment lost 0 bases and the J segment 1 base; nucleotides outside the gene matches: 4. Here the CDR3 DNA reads TGTGCCATCAGTGAGTCGATTAGCGGGGGGCGCACAGATACGCAGTATTTT. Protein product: CAISESISGGRTDTQYF.

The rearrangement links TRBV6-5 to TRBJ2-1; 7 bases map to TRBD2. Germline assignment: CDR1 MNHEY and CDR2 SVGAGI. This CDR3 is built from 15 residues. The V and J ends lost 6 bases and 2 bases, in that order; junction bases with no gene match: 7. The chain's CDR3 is CASSLSGRPYNEQFF. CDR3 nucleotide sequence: TGTGCCAGCAGCCTTAGCGGGCGACCCTACAATGAGCAGTTCTTC.

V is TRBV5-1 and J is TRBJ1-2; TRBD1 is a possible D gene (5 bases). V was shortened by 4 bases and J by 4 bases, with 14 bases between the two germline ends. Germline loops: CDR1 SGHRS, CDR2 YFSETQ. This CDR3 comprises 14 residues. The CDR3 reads CASSGDSGGYGYTF. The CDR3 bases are TGCGCCAGCAGCGGGGACTCGGGGGGCTATGGCTACACCTTC.

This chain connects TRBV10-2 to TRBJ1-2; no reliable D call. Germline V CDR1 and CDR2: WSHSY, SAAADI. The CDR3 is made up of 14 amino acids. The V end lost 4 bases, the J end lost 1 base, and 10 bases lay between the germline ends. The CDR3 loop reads CASSAARVNYGYTF. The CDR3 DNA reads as TGCGCCAGCAGTGCCGCGAGGGTTAACTATGGCTACACCTTC.

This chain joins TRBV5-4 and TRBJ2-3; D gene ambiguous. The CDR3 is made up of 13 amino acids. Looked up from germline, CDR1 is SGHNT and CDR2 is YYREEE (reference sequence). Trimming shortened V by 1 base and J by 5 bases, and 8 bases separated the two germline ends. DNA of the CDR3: TGTGCCAGCAGCTTGCTAGGAGAAGATACGCAGTATTTT. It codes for CASSLLGEDTQYF.

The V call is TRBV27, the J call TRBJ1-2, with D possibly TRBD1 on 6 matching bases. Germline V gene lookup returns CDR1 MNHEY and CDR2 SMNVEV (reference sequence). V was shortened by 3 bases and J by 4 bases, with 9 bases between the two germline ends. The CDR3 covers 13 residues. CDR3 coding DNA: TGTGCCAGCAGTTTCGGGGGCGGCTATGGCTACACCTTC. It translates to CASSFGGGYGYTF.

CDR3 sequence reads: CASRPGLAGEGSDTQYF. CDR3 coding DNA: TGTGCCAGCAGACCCGGACTAGCGGGGGAGGGGTCAGATACGCAGTATTTT. V usage is TRBV2 and J usage is TRBJ2-3; 13 nucleotides line up with TRBD2. J was trimmed by 4 bases and V by 6 bases; bases with no gene match: 10. Germline lookup yields CDR1 SNHLY and CDR2 FYNNEI. CDR3 length: 17 residues.

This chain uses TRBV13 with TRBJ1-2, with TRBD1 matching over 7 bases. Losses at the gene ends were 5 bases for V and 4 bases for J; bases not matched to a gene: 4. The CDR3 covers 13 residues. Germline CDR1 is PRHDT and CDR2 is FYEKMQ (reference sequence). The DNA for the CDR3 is TGTGCCAGCAGCCCGACAGGGAGCTATGGCTACACCTTC. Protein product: CASSPTGSYGYTF.

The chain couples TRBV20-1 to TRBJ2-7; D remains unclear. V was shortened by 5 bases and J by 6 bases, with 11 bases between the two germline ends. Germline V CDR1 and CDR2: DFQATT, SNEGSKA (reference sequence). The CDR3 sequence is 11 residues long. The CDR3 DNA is TGCAGTGCTCGCCCCGGACGCGAGCAGTACTTC. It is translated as CSARPGREQYF.

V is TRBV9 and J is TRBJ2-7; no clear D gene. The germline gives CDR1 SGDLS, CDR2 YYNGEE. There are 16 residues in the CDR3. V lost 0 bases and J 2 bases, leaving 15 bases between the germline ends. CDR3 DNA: TGTGCCAGCAGCGTAGCGGCCCAACTATCTCCCTACGAGCAGTACTTC. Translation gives CASSVAAQLSPYEQYF.

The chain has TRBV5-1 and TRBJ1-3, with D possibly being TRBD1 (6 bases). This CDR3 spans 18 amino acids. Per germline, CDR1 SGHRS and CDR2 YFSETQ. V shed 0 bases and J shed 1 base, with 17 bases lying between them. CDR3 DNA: TGCGCCAGCAGCTTGGGTTTTGGGGGCCCGGAGTCTGGAAACACCATATATTTT. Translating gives CASSLGFGGPESGNTIYF.

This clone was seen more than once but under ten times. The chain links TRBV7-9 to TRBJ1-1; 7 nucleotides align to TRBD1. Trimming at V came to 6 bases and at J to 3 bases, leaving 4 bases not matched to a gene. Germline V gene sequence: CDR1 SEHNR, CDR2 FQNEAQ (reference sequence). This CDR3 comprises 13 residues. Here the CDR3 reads CASSRDSHTEAFF. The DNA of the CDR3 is TGTGCCAGCAGTCGGGACAGTCACACTGAAGCTTTCTTT.

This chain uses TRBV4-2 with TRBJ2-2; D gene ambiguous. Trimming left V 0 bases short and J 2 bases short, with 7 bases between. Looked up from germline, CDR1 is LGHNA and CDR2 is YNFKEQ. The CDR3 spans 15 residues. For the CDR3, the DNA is TGTGCCAGCAGCCAAGATTTTCGAAACACCGGGGAGCTGTTTTTT. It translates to CASSQDFRNTGELFF.

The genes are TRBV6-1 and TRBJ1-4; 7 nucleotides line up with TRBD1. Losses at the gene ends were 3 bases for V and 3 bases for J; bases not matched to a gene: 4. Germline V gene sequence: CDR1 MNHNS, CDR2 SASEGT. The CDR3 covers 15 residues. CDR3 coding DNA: TGTGCCAGCAGTGATGTGACAGGGTCTAATGAAAAACTGTTTTTT. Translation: CASSDVTGSNEKLFF.

Here the CDR3 DNA reads TGCGCCAGCAGCCAAGATCTCACAGGGGGCACCGACACTGAAGCTTTCTTT. Amino acids: CASSQDLTGGTDTEAFF. The rearrangement links TRBV4-3 to TRBJ1-1; TRBD1 agrees at 9 bases. Germline V gene data show CDR1 as LGHNA and CDR2 as YSLEER. The CDR3 loop spans 17 amino acids. Trimming took 0 bases from V and 3 from J; bases not matched to a gene: 8.

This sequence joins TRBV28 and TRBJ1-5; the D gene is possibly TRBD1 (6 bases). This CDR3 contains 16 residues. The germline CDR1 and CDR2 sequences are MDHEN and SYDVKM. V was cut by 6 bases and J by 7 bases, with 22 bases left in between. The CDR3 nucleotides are TGTGCCAGCAGCCCCGCGGGGGCCCCCTCCTACCAGCCCCAGCATTTT. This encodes CASSPAGAPSYQPQHF.

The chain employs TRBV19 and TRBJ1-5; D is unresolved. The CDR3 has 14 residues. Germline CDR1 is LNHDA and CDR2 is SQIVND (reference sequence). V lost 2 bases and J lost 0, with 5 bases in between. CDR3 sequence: CASSISDSNQPQHF. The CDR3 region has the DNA TGTGCCAGTAGTATATCTGATAGCAATCAGCCCCAGCATTTT.

DNA for the CDR3: TGTGCCAGCAGCGTAGAACCGGGGCTCGCTAGGCAGTACTTC. It is translated as CASSVEPGLARQYF. V usage is TRBV9 and J usage is TRBJ2-7; D assignment may be TRBD1 or TRBD2 (5 bases each). With 0 bases removed from V and 9 bases from J, the gap between germline ends came to 16 bases. Per germline, CDR1 SGDLS and CDR2 YYNGEE. The CDR3 is 14 residues long.